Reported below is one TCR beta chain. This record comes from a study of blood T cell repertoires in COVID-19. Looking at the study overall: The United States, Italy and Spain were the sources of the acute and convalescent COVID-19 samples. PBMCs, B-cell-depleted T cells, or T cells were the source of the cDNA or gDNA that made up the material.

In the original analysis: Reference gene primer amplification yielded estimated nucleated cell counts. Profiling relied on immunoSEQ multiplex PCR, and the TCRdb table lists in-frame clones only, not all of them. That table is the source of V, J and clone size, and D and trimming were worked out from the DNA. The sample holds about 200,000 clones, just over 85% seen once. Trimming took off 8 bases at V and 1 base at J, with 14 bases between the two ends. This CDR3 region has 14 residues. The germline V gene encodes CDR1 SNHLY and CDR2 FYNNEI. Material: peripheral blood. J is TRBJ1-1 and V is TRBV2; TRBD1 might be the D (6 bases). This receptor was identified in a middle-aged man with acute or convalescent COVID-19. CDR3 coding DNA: TGTGCCAGCCAAAGACAGGCCCCGAACACTGAAGCTTTCTTT. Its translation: CASQRQAPNTEAFF.